This T cell receptor beta chain was documented in a study of blood T cell repertoires in COVID-19. Background on the study: Spain, Italy and the United States supplied samples that represented acute and convalescent COVID-19. From T cells, B-cell-depleted T cells, or PBMCs came the material, which was cDNA or gDNA.

As to this clone: Other DNA sequences of this sample code for an identical CDR3.

Profiled with immunoSEQ multiplex PCR; TCRdb holds only in-frame clones, not every one. This repertoire shows 100,000 to 150,000 clones, approximately 89% found once; its top ten account for 9% to 12%. Sequencing was performed on peripheral blood. The TCR sequence derives from a man aged 45-60 years with acute or convalescent COVID-19.

The CDR3 here is CASSLQGSNTEAFF. Here the CDR3 DNA reads TGCGCCAGCAGCTTACAGGGTTCGAACACTGAAGCTTTCTTT. J is TRBJ1-1 and V is TRBV5-1, with D possibly matching TRBD1 (6 bases). V lost 2 bases and J 1 base, leaving 9 bases between the germline ends. Per germline, CDR1 SGHRS and CDR2 YFSETQ. The CDR3 loop spans 14 amino acids.